Reported below is one TCR beta chain. This record comes from a study of regulatory T cells in long-lasting Graves disease. The germline V gene has CDR1 SQVTM and CDR2 ANQGSEA. CDR3 length: 13 residues. V shed 5 bases and J shed 6 bases, with 17 bases lying between them. Noted time point: newly diagnosed GD, antithyroid drugs for less than 3 months. From RNA extracted from PBMCs, the TCR library was made. Investigators prepared the TCR beta libraries by applying iRepertoire HTBI primers and Arm-PCR of CDR3 regions. As handled by the study authors: Taken together, the samples had fewer than 65 TRBV and 13 to 15 TRBJ segments identified. TCRdb called the multiplex PCR reads again in MiXCR, with one record for every CDR3 protein. The V and J calls shown here were made by TCRdb, not taken from the authors' results. This sample has about 440,000 distinct CDR3 sequences, with 15% found just once. The sample was also linked to a second study, of T cells in Graves' hyperthyroidism and ophthalmopathy.

V is TRBV29-1 and J is TRBJ2-7, with D possibly being TRBD1 or TRBD2 (5 bases each). The source is a woman aged 25 to 45 with Graves disease. The sequencing here drew on peripheral blood mononuclear cells (PBMCs), taken at new diagnosis, from a patient treated with antithyroid drugs. CDR3 coding DNA: TGCAGCGTTTCAGAGGGACGGGTCTTCGAGCAGTACTTC. Translating gives CSVSEGRVFEQYF.